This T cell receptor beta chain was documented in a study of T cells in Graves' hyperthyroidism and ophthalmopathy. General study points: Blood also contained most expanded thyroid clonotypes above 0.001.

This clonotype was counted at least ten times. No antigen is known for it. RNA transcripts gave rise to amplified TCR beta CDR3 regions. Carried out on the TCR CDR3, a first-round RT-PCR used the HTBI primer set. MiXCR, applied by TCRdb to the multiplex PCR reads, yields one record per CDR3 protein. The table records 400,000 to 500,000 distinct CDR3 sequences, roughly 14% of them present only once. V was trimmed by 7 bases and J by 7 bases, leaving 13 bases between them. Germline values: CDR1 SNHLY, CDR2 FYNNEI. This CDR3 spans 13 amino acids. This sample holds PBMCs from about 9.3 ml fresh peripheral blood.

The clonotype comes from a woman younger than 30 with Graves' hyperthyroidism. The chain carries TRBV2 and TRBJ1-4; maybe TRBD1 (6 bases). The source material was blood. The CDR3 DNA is TGTGCCAGCAACAGGGAGGGTATTGAAAAACTGTTTTTT. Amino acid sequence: CASNREGIEKLFF.